Each of the 16 T cell receptor beta chains below was sequenced from the same sample in a study of blood T cell repertoires in COVID-19. Assay: immunoSEQ multiplex PCR; the TCRdb copy retains only in-frame clones and omits some. The table has around 370,000 clones, almost 90% seen once; the top ten hold 6.5% to 8%. The sequencing sample was made of peripheral blood. The receptor set was obtained from a young man with active or convalescent COVID-19.

On this clone: Other DNA sequences in the sample encode the same CDR3. CDR3 coding DNA: TGTGCCAGCCGGACAGGGTTGGGCAATCAGCCCCAGCATTTT. Amino acid sequence: CASRTGLGNQPQHF. V and J are TRBV19 and TRBJ1-5, with 8 bases that match TRBD1. CDR3 length: 14 residues. CDR1 and CDR2 (germline): LNHDA, SQIVND (reference sequence). V lost 9 bases and J lost 2; bases outside the gene matches: 6.

The chain has TRBV28 and TRBJ1-1, with a possible D match to TRBD1 (5 bases). From germline, CDR1 is MDHEN and CDR2 SYDVKM. Trimming left V 10 bases short and J 3 bases short, with 12 bases between. The CDR3 is made up of 12 amino acids. The CDR3 here is CATQPGHTEAFF. The CDR3 bases are TGTGCCACCCAGCCAGGGCACACTGAAGCTTTCTTT.

As regards this clone: One end of the junction fails to match germline, which may point to a read error. The chain joins TRBV7-3 to TRBJ2-7, with 7 positions matching TRBD2. The V gene's germline CDR1 is SGHTA and CDR2 FQGTGA. This CDR3 comprises 17 residues. DNA of the CDR3: TGCGCCAGCAGCTTAACGGGGGGAGGCAAGGGGACCTACGAGCAGTACTTC. This codes for CASSLTGGGKGTYEQYF.

The chain couples TRBV6-5 to TRBJ2-5, with 7 bases that match TRBD2. The germline gives CDR1 MNHEY, CDR2 SVGAGI. Unmatched junction bases numbered 6, after V lost 7 bases and J lost 4 bases. CDR3 length: 13 amino acids. CDR3 residues: CASIAGVIETQYF. CDR3 nucleotide sequence: TGTGCCAGCATTGCGGGAGTGATAGAGACCCAGTACTTC.

In its sample, this clone was seen once. This chain joins TRBV6-5 and TRBJ1-1; the D gene is possibly TRBD1 (6 bases). The germline V and J ends were trimmed by 7 bases and 0 bases, with 15 bases remaining between them. Germline lookup yields CDR1 MNHEY and CDR2 SVGAGI. This CDR3 is 15 amino acids long. In nucleotides, the CDR3 is TGTGCCAGCAAAACGGGGGGCCGGGTGAACACTGAAGCTTTCTTT. Protein: CASKTGGRVNTEAFF.

The J gene is TRBJ1-5, the V gene TRBV5-1; TRBD1 aligns across 9 bases. CDR3 length equals 16 residues. Germline V gene data show CDR1 as SGHRS and CDR2 as YFSETQ. J gave up 8 bases and V 0 bases, and 9 bases lay outside the gene matches. CDR3 sequence: CASSLGGQGGFEPQHF. The CDR3 DNA reads as TGCGCCAGCAGCTTGGGGGGACAGGGTGGGTTTGAGCCCCAGCATTTT. Using reference TRBV5-1 and TRBJ1-5 for the parts outside the CDR3, the full variable domain is KAGVTQTPRYLIKTRGQQVTLSCSPISGHRSVSWYQQTPGQGLQFLFEYFSETQRNKGNFPGRFSGRQFSNSRSEMNVSTLELGDSALYLCASSLGGQGGFEPQHFGDGTRLSIL.

Here the CDR3 reads CASSQPTGAYGYTF. The CDR3 coding sequence is TGCGCCAGCAGCCAACCGACAGGGGCTTACGGCTACACCTTC. This chain connects TRBV4-1 to TRBJ1-2, with 8 bases lining up with TRBD1. V lost 2 bases and J lost 8; bases outside the gene matches: 7. In germline, CDR1 is MGHRA, CDR2 YSYEKL. CDR3 length: 14 amino acids.

This chain connects TRBV7-2 to TRBJ1-5; D is unclear. Germline-derived CDR1 and CDR2 are SGHTA and FQGNSA. The V end lost 10 bases, the J end lost 9 bases, and 19 bases lay between the germline ends. The CDR3 loop spans 13 amino acids. DNA of the CDR3: TGTGCCACCTCCCTACGCTCTGCGAGGCCCCAGCATTTT. Translation gives CATSLRSARPQHF.

This chain connects TRBV19 to TRBJ2-3, with D perhaps TRBD1 (6 bases). This CDR3 is built from 14 residues. CDR1 is LNHDA and CDR2 is SQIVND in the germline V gene (reference sequence). Trimming cost V 9 bases and J 5 bases, with 18 bases left between them. CDR3 sequence reads: CASRGTPGIDTQYF. The CDR3 DNA reads TGTGCCAGCCGAGGGACACCAGGGATAGATACGCAGTATTTT.

V is TRBV18 and J is TRBJ1-5; D might be TRBD1 (6 bases). The CDR3 has 15 amino acids. Germline V gene sequence: CDR1 KGHSH, CDR2 LQKENI. V gave up 6 bases and J gave up 5 bases, with 17 bases separating them. CDR3 region: CASSRSERGYQPQHF. The CDR3 coding sequence is TGTGCCAGCTCTCGCAGTGAAAGGGGGTATCAGCCCCAGCATTTT. The whole variable domain, remainder taken from reference TRBV18 and TRBJ1-5, is NAGVMQNPRHLVRRRGQEARLRCSPMKGHSHVYWYRQLPEEGLKFMVYLQKENIIDESGMPKERFSAEFPKEGPSILRIQQVVRGDSAAYFCASSRSERGYQPQHFGDGTRLSIL.

The chain combines TRBV11-2 with TRBJ2-3; 8 nucleotides align to TRBD2. V was clipped by 3 bases and J by 0 bases; unmatched bases: 8. The CDR3 sequence is 17 residues long. Germline V CDR1 and CDR2: SGHAT, FQNNGV. CDR3 residues: CASSFIAGSPSTDTQYF. DNA of the CDR3: TGTGCCAGCAGCTTTATAGCGGGGAGCCCTAGCACAGATACGCAGTATTTT. Variable domain in full (rest from reference TRBV11-2 and TRBJ2-3): EAGVAQSPRYKIIEKRQSVAFWCNPISGHATLYWYQQILGQGPKLLIQFQNNGVVDDSQLPKDRFSAERLKGVDSTLKIQPAKLEDSAVYLCASSFIAGSPSTDTQYFGPGTRLTVL.

V and J are TRBV7-2 and TRBJ1-3; D gene uncertain. The CDR3 is 15 amino acids. V was clipped by 1 base and J by 4 bases, with 11 bases between them. Germline assignment: CDR1 SGHTA and CDR2 FQGNSA. Here the CDR3 reads CASSLGIGVGNTIYF. CDR3 DNA: TGTGCCAGCAGCTTAGGGATTGGAGTCGGAAACACCATATATTTT.

The chain has TRBV7-2 and TRBJ1-6; 10 nucleotides match TRBD1. CDR1 is SGHTA and CDR2 is FQGNSA in the germline V gene. The CDR3 spans 14 residues. Trimming cost V 2 bases and J 10 bases; bases outside gene matches: 2. CDR3 sequence reads: CASSLRTGGSPLHF. CDR3 nucleotide sequence: TGTGCCAGCAGCTTAAGGACAGGGGGATCACCCCTCCACTTT.

This sequence joins TRBV9 and TRBJ2-7; 8 bases are a match to TRBD1. CDR3 length equals 18 residues. Germline V gene lookup returns CDR1 SGDLS and CDR2 YYNGEE. The J segment lost 6 bases and the V segment lost 0 bases, leaving 17 bases of the junction unmatched. CDR3 DNA sequence: TGTGCCAGCAGCGTAGCGGGTGGCGGGGACAGGCGTTTCTCCGAGCAGTACTTC. This translates into CASSVAGGGDRRFSEQYF.

This sequence joins TRBV4-3 and TRBJ2-2; TRBD2 matches 11 bases. CDR1 LGHNA and CDR2 YSLEER come from the germline V gene. This CDR3 contains 18 residues. The V gene end was trimmed by 0 bases and the J gene end by 2 bases; junction bases not matched to a gene: 5. The CDR3 loop is CASSQDLTSGSNTGELFF. The CDR3 coding sequence is TGCGCCAGCAGCCAAGATCTCACTAGCGGGAGTAACACCGGGGAGCTGTTTTTT.

V is TRBV9 and J is TRBJ1-4; no definite D call. V gave up 4 bases and J gave up 1 base, with 8 bases separating them. The CDR3 covers 14 residues. Per germline, CDR1 SGDLS and CDR2 YYNGEE. The CDR3 DNA sequence: TGTGCCAGCAGCCTAGGCGTAACTAATGAAAAACTGTTTTTT. It encodes CASSLGVTNEKLFF.